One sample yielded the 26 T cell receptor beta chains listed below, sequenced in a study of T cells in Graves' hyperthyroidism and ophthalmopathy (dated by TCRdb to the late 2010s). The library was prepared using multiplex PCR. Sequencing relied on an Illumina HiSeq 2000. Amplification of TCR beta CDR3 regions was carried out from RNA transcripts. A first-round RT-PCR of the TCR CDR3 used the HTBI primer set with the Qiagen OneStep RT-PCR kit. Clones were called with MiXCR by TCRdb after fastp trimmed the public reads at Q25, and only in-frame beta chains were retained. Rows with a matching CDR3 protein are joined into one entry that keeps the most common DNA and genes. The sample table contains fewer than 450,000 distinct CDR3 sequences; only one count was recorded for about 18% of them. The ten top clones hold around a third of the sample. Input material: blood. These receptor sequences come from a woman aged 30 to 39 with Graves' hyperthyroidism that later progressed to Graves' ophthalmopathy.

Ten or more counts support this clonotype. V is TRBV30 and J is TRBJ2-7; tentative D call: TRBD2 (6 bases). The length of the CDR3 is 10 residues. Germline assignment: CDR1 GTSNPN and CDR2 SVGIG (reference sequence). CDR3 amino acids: CAGGVYEQYF. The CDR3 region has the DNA TGTGCTGGAGGGGTTTACGAGCAGTACTTC.

The chain's CDR3 is CASSPPGVAKNIQYF. As DNA, the CDR3 is TGTGCCAGCTCACCACCGGGAGTAGCCAAAAACATTCAGTACTTC. The V and J genes are TRBV18 and TRBJ2-4, with D possibly being TRBD2 (5 bases). CDR1 is KGHSH, CDR2 LQKENI, per germline. Trimming stripped 0 bases from V and 0 bases from J, with 6 bases between. This CDR3 region has 15 residues.

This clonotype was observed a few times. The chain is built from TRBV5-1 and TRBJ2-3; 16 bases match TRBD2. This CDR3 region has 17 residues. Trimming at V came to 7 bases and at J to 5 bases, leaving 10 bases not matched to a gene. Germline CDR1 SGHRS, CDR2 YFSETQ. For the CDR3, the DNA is TGCGCCAGCCGGCGAACCGGGACTAGCGGGGGGGAAGATACGCAGTATTTT. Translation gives CASRRTGTSGGEDTQYF.

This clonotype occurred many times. CDR3 in amino acids: CASSIQGAGGYTF. Written as DNA, the CDR3 is TGTGCCAGCAGTATACAGGGGGCTGGTGGCTACACCTTC. The chain couples TRBV2 to TRBJ1-2; 9 bases align to TRBD1. V shed 5 bases, J shed 7 bases, and the junction held 5 bases outside the gene matches. CDR1 is SNHLY, CDR2 FYNNEI, per germline. CDR3 length: 13 amino acids.

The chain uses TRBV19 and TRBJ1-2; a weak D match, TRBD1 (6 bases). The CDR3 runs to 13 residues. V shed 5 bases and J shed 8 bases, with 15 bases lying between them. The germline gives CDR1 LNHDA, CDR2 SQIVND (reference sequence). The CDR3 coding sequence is TGTGCCAGTAGTCCTCAGACAGGTCGAGGCTACACCTTC. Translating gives CASSPQTGRGYTF.

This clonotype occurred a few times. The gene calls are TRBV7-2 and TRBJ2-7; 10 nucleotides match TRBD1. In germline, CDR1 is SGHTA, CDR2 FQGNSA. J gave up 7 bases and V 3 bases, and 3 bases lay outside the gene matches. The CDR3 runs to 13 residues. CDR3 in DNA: TGTGCCAGCAGCTTTAAGGACAGGGGGGAGCAGTACTTC. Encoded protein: CASSFKDRGEQYF.

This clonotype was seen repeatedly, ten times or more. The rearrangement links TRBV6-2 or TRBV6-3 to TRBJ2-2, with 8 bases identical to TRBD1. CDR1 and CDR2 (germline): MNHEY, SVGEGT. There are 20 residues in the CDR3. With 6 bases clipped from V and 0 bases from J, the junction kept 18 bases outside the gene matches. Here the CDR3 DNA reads TGTGCCAGCAGAGCATTAGACAGGGGCGGAACCTTTGCGAACACCGGGGAGCTGTTTTTT. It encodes CASRALDRGGTFANTGELFF.

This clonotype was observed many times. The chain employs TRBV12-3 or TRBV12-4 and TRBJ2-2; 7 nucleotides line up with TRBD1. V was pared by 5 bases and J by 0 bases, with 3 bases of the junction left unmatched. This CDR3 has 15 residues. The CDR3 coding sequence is TGTGCCAGCAGTCGGGACAGCGCGAACACCGGGGAGCTGTTTTTT. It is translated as CASSRDSANTGELFF.

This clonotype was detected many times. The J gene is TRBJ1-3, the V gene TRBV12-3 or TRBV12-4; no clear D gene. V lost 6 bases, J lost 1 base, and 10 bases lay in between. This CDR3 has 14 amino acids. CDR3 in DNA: TGTGCCAGCAGCCTATCCACATCTGGAAACACCATATATTTT. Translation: CASSLSTSGNTIYF.

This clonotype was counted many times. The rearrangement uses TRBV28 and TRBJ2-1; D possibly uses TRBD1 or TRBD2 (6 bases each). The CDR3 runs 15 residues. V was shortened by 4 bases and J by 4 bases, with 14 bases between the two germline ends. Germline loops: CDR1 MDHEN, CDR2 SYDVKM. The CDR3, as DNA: TGTGCCAGCAGTTCCGGTGGGGGGCTTTACAATGAGCAGTTCTTC. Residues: CASSSGGGLYNEQFF.

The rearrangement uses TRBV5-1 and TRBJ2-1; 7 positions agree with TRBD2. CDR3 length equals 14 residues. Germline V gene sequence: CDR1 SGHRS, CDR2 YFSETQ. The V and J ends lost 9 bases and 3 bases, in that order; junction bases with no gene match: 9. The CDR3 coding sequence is TGCGCCACGGGGGAGGGCGGGGGCTACAATGAGCAGTTCTTC. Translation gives CATGEGGGYNEQFF.

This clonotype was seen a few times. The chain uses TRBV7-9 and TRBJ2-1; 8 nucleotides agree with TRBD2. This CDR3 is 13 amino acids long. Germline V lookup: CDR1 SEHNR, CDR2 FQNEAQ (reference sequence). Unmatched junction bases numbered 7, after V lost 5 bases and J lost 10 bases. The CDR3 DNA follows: TGTGCCAGCAGCCCAGCGGGAGTAAGCGAGCAGTTCTTC. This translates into CASSPAGVSEQFF.

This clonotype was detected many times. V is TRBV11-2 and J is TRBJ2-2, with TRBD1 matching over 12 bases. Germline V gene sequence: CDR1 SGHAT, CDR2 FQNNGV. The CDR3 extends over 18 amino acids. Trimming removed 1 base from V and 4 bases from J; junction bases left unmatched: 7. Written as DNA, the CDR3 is TGTGCCAGCAGCTTAGGGGACAGGGGGCTGTCGGCCACCGGGGAGCTGTTTTTT. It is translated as CASSLGDRGLSATGELFF.

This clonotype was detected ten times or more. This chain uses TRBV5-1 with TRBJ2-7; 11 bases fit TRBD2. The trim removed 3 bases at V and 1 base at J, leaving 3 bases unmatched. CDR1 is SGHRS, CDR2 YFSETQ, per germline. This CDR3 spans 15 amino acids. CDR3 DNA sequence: TGCGCCAGCAGCTACGGACTAGCGGGTTCCTACGAGCAGTACTTC. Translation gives CASSYGLAGSYEQYF.

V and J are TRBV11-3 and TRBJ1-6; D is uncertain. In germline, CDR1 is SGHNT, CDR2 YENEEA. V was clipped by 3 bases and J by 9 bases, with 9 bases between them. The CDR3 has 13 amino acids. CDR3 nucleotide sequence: TGTGCCAGCAGCTTTCCGGGGTCTTCACCCCTCCACTTT. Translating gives CASSFPGSSPLHF.

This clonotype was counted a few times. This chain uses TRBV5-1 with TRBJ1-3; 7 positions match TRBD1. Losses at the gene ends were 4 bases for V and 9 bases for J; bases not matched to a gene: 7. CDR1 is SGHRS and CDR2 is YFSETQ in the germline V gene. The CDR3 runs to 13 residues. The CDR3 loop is CASSAGQDSTIYF. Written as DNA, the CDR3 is TGCGCCAGCAGCGCAGGACAGGATAGCACCATATATTTT.

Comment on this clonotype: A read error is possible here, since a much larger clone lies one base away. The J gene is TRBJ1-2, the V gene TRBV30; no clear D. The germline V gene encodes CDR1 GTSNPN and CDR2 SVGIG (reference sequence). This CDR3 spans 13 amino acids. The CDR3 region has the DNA TGTGCCTGGAGTGTGGGGTATGCGGATGGCTGCACCTTC. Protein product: CAWSVGYADGCTF.

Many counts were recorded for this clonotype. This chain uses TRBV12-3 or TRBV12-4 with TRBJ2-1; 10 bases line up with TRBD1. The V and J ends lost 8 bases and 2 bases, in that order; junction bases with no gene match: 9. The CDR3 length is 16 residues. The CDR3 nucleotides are TGTGCCAGCGACGACCCGACAGGGGGCACCTACAATGAGCAGTTCTTC. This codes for CASDDPTGGTYNEQFF.

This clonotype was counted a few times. CDR3 DNA sequence: TGTGCCAGCAGAAGTACTTACTCTGGAAACACCATATATTTT. Amino acids: CASRSTYSGNTIYF. The rearrangement links TRBV27 to TRBJ1-3; D not certain. V lost 6 bases and J lost 0, with 9 bases in between. CDR1 and CDR2 (germline): MNHEY, SMNVEV (reference sequence). This CDR3 is built from 14 residues.

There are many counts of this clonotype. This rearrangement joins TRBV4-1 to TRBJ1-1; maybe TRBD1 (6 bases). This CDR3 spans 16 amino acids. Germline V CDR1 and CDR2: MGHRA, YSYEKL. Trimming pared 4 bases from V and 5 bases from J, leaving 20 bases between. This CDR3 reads CASSRPPAGANTEAFF. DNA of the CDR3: TGCGCCAGCAGCCGCCCGCCCGCAGGGGCGAATACTGAAGCTTTCTTT.

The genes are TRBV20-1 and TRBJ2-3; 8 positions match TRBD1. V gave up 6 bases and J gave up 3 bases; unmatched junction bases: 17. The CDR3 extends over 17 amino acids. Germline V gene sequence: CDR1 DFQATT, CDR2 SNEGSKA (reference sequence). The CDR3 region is CSAPGTGFSMGTDTQYF. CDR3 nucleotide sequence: TGCAGTGCCCCTGGGACAGGATTTTCTATGGGGACAGATACGCAGTATTTT.

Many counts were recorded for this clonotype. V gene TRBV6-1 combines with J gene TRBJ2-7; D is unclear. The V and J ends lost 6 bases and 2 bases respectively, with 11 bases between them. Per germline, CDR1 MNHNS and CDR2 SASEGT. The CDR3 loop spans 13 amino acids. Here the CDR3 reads CASSLLPAYEQYF. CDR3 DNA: TGTGCCAGCAGCCTGTTACCTGCCTACGAGCAGTACTTC.

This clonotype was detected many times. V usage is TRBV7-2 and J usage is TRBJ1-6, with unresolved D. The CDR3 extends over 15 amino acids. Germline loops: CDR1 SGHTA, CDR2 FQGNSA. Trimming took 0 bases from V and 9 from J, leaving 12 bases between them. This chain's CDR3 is CASSLAPGFFSPLHF. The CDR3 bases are TGTGCCAGCAGCTTAGCCCCGGGGTTTTTTTCACCCCTCCACTTT.

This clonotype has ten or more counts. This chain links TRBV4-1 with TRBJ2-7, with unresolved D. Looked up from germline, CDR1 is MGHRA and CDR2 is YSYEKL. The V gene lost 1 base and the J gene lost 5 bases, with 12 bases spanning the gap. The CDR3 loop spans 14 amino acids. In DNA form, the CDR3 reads TGCGCCAGCAGCCAAGTTGTGGGCAATGACGAGCAGTACTTC. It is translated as CASSQVVGNDEQYF.

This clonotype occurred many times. CDR3: CASSPGTSGKLREGTGELFF. In DNA, the CDR3 is TGTGCCAGCAGTCCCGGGACTAGCGGAAAACTTAGGGAGGGCACCGGGGAGCTGTTTTTT. The V gene is TRBV28, the J gene TRBJ2-2; 11 nucleotides match TRBD2. The germline gives CDR1 MDHEN, CDR2 SYDVKM. The V segment lost 5 bases and the J segment 4 bases; nucleotides outside the gene matches: 18. This CDR3 region has 20 residues.

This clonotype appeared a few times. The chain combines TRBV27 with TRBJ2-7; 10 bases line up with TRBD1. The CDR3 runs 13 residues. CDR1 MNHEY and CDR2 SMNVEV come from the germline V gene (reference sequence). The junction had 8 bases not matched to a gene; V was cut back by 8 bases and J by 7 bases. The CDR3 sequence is CASAGQGLWEQYF. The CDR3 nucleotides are TGTGCCAGCGCGGGACAGGGGCTTTGGGAGCAGTACTTC.